The present TCR beta chain was sequenced within a study of T-cell reconstitution after alpha-beta-depleted transplantation in children. Study results and caveats: Expanded graft clones, several hundred of them, were reportedly the source of alpha-beta T cells about two months after transplant. T-cell numbers and diversity, one year after transplant, stemmed largely from T cells that were newly produced.

Germline assignment: CDR1 KGHSH and CDR2 LQKENI. V was clipped by 6 bases and J by 6 bases, with 15 bases between them. CDR3 length: 15 residues. Remarks on this clonotype: The antigen is undetermined.

During its preparation, the TCRbeta library received unique molecular identifiers. MiXCR, applied by TCRdb to the PCR reads, yields one record per CDR3 protein. The sample records some 300,000 distinct CDR3 sequences, 6% to 10% being singletons. This chain uses TRBV18 with TRBJ1-6; D is ambiguous. Source: peripheral blood, taken 360 days after TCRalphabeta/CD19-depleted stem cell transplant. This receptor was taken from a female patient aged 2 to 10 who had a stem cell transplant for Fanconi anemia, so the T cells may come from the graft donor. CDR3 protein: CASSPTGGGNSPLHF. In DNA form, the CDR3 reads TGTGCCAGCTCTCCGACGGGTGGTGGTAATTCACCCCTCCACTTT.